This TCR beta chain comes out of a study of control samples from healthy donors and cancer patients. Some clones are missing from TCRdb's copy, which holds only in-frame ones; the method was immunoSEQ multiplex PCR. This repertoire shows 400,000 to 500,000 clones, roughly 90% found once; its top ten account for about 6.3%. This TCR was sampled from a man aged 40-55 years with head and neck cancer. The specimen sequenced was PBMCs.

The CDR3 protein is CASSPRTGGTDTQYF. The CDR3 DNA reads as TGTGCCAGCAGCCCTAGGACAGGGGGCACAGATACGCAGTATTTT. V usage is TRBV9 and J usage is TRBJ2-3; TRBD1 matches at 9 bases. The CDR3 spans 15 residues. Germline assignment: CDR1 SGDLS and CDR2 YYNGEE. Germline trimming cut 4 bases from V and 1 base from J; bases unmatched to any gene: 4.